This TCR beta chain was found in a study of T cells in Graves' hyperthyroidism and ophthalmopathy. TCR beta CDR3 regions were amplified from RNA transcripts. RT-PCR in the first round (using the HTBI primer set) targeted the TCR CDR3. TCRdb re-analysed the multiplex PCR reads in MiXCR, keeping a single row per CDR3 protein. The sample carries roughly 500,000 distinct CDR3 sequences, roughly 45% recorded once. Sequencing was performed on peripheral blood or thyroid tissue (not recorded which). The source is an adult woman with Graves' disease, either hyperthyroidism or ophthalmopathy (not recorded which).

The CDR3 coding sequence is TGTGCCAGCAGCTCCCGAGTGAGGGGAGCTTTCTTT. Protein: CASSSRVRGAFF. The rearrangement uses TRBV11-1 and TRBJ1-1; a possible D gene is TRBD1 (5 bases). Looked up from germline, CDR1 is SGHAT and CDR2 is FQDESV (reference sequence). The CDR3 length is 12 residues. V lost 4 bases to trimming and J lost 10 bases, with 13 bases between them.